The 16 T cell receptor beta chains below come from one sample, sequenced in a study of control samples from healthy donors and cancer patients. The assay was immunoSEQ multiplex PCR, and TCRdb's table has in-frame clones only and misses some. The sample records roughly 73,000 clones, 84% being singletons. Sequencing input: blood. All receptors come from a man aged 45 to 65 in good health.

The V call is TRBV29-1, the J call TRBJ2-7, with D perhaps matching TRBD2 (5 bases). Germline V gives CDR1 SQVTM, CDR2 ANQGSEA. V was cut by 3 bases and J by 4 bases, with 10 bases left in between. The CDR3 runs to 12 residues. The DNA of the CDR3 is TGCAGCGTTGACCTAGCCGGGTACGAGCAGTACTTC. Amino acids: CSVDLAGYEQYF.

For the CDR3, the DNA is TGTGCCACCAGTGACCCTCCTGGAAACACCATATATTTT. This codes for CATSDPPGNTIYF. The V gene is TRBV24-1, the J gene TRBJ1-3, with unresolved D. V was pared by 4 bases and J by 2 bases, with 5 bases between. This CDR3 is built from 13 residues. The germline V gene encodes CDR1 KGHDR and CDR2 SFDVKD.

The chain recombines TRBV5-5 with TRBJ1-2, with 8 bases aligning to TRBD1. Germline CDR1 reads SGHKS; CDR2 reads YYEKEE (reference sequence). The CDR3 runs to 15 residues. V shed 3 bases and J 4 bases; nucleotides not matched to a gene: 8. This CDR3 reads CASSSVRDRSYGYTF. CDR3 nucleotides: TGTGCCAGCAGCTCTGTTAGGGACAGGAGCTATGGCTACACCTTC.

V is TRBV6-2 or TRBV6-3 and J is TRBJ2-3; D may be TRBD1 (6 bases). The CDR3 is 15 amino acids. Germline V gene data show CDR1 as MNHEY and CDR2 as SVGEGT. V gave up 5 bases and J gave up 4 bases, with 16 bases separating them. DNA of the CDR3: TGTGCCAGCAGTCCGACAGGCCGCGGCGCAGATACGCAGTATTTT. Its translation: CASSPTGRGADTQYF.

Here the CDR3 DNA reads TGTGCCAGCAGTGCAGGGCTAAGCTCCTACGAGCAGTACTTC. It is translated as CASSAGLSSYEQYF. The genes are TRBV25-1 and TRBJ2-7; TRBD1 is a possible D gene (5 bases). CDR3 size: 14 residues. CDR1 MGHDK and CDR2 SYGVNS come from the germline V gene. Trimming cost V 4 bases and J 0 bases, with 10 bases left between them.

V gene TRBV19 combines with J gene TRBJ1-1; D call uncertain. The CDR3 is 14 residues long. Germline V gene data show CDR1 as LNHDA and CDR2 as SQIVND (reference sequence). The ends were cut back, 7 bases at V and 7 bases at J, with 19 bases in the middle. The CDR3 loop is CASNPHGGRGEAFF. The CDR3 DNA reads as TGTGCCAGTAACCCACACGGAGGGCGGGGTGAAGCTTTCTTT.

J is TRBJ2-7 and V is TRBV11-2; TRBD1 or TRBD2 may be the D gene (5 bases each). This CDR3 has 14 residues. The V end lost 6 bases, the J end lost 3 bases, and 15 bases lay between the germline ends. Germline V CDR1 and CDR2: SGHAT, FQNNGV. In DNA, the CDR3 is TGTGCCAGCAGTCTCCGGGACGGCCACTACGAGCAGTACTTC. Protein: CASSLRDGHYEQYF. Using reference TRBV11-2 and TRBJ2-7 for the parts outside the CDR3, the full variable domain is EAGVAQSPRYKIIEKRQSVAFWCNPISGHATLYWYQQILGQGPKLLIQFQNNGVVDDSQLPKDRFSAERLKGVDSTLKIQPAKLEDSAVYLCASSLRDGHYEQYFGPGTRLTVT.

The chain is built from TRBV4-2 and TRBJ2-7; 9 bases line up with TRBD1. Trimming cost V 6 bases and J 4 bases; bases outside gene matches: 10. The CDR3 has 15 amino acids. CDR1 and CDR2 from the germline V gene are LGHNA and YNFKEQ. The CDR3 loop reads CASSPQVGQGYEQYF. The CDR3 bases are TGTGCCAGCAGTCCCCAGGTGGGACAGGGTTACGAGCAGTACTTC.

J is TRBJ1-3 and V is TRBV30; the D gene is possibly TRBD1 (5 bases). Per germline, CDR1 GTSNPN and CDR2 SVGIG (reference sequence). V shed 2 bases and J shed 4 bases, with 15 bases lying between them. This CDR3 has 15 amino acids. CDR3 sequence (DNA): TGTGCCTGGAGTCGTGACCCGGACACGGGAAACACCATATATTTT. The encoded protein is CAWSRDPDTGNTIYF.

The chain is built from TRBV11-3 and TRBJ1-1; D might be TRBD1 (5 bases). The V gene's germline CDR1 is SGHNT and CDR2 YENEEA. The CDR3 covers 15 residues. V was trimmed by 0 bases and J by 5 bases, leaving 13 bases between them. CDR3: CASSLEAGPSTEAFF. The CDR3 bases are TGTGCCAGCAGCTTAGAGGCAGGGCCATCGACTGAAGCTTTCTTT.

This chain connects TRBV5-4 to TRBJ1-1; perhaps TRBD1 as D (5 bases). V lost 4 bases, J lost 7 bases, and 23 bases lay in between. The CDR3 has 16 amino acids. Per germline, CDR1 SGHNT and CDR2 YYREEE (reference sequence). The CDR3: CASSPPPRVGRGEAFF. The CDR3, as DNA: TGTGCCAGCAGCCCTCCCCCGAGGGTTGGTAGGGGTGAAGCTTTCTTT.

Here the CDR3 reads CASSDSPLRRSHSPLHF. In DNA form, the CDR3 reads TGTGCCAGCAGTGACTCCCCTTTGAGAAGGAGCCATTCACCCCTCCACTTT. V usage is TRBV6-4 and J usage is TRBJ1-6; D is unclear. The CDR3 totals 17 residues. The V gene lost 0 bases and the J gene lost 8 bases, with 17 bases spanning the gap. Germline V lookup: CDR1 MRHNA, CDR2 SNTAGT.

This clone was observed once. The chain recombines TRBV25-1 with TRBJ1-1, with TRBD1 identical over 7 bases. The CDR3 contains 13 residues. The trim removed 5 bases at V and 4 bases at J, leaving 4 bases unmatched. Looked up from germline, CDR1 is MGHDK and CDR2 is SYGVNS. The CDR3 nucleotides are TGTGCCAGCAGTAGGACAGGTGGCACTGAAGCTTTCTTT. It codes for CASSRTGGTEAFF.

The chain carries TRBV7-9 and TRBJ2-2, with a possible D match to TRBD1 (5 bases). From germline, CDR1 is SEHNR and CDR2 FQNEAQ (reference sequence). The CDR3 extends over 15 amino acids. V lost 5 bases to trimming and J lost 6 bases, with 16 bases between them. The CDR3 region has the DNA TGTGCCAGCAGCCAGGCGGCAGGGTGGGCCGGGGAGCTGTTTTTT. This translates into CASSQAAGWAGELFF.

V is TRBV27 and J is TRBJ2-1; perhaps TRBD1 as D (5 bases). Between the trimmed V and J ends, which lost 6 bases and 9 bases, there was a span of 15 bases. From germline, CDR1 is MNHEY and CDR2 SMNVEV (reference sequence). The CDR3 contains 13 residues. CDR3 in amino acids: CASSLPGISEQFF. CDR3 in DNA: TGTGCCAGCAGCCTACCAGGGATTTCTGAGCAGTTCTTC.

The chain has TRBV5-4 and TRBJ2-5; 9 nucleotides match TRBD1. CDR1 and CDR2 (germline): SGHNT, YYREEE (reference sequence). V lost 5 bases, J lost 3 bases, and 5 bases stayed unmatched. The CDR3 extends over 14 amino acids. Here the CDR3 DNA reads TGTGCCAGCAGGGGACGACAGGGGGAAGAGACCCAGTACTTC. Translation: CASRGRQGEETQYF.